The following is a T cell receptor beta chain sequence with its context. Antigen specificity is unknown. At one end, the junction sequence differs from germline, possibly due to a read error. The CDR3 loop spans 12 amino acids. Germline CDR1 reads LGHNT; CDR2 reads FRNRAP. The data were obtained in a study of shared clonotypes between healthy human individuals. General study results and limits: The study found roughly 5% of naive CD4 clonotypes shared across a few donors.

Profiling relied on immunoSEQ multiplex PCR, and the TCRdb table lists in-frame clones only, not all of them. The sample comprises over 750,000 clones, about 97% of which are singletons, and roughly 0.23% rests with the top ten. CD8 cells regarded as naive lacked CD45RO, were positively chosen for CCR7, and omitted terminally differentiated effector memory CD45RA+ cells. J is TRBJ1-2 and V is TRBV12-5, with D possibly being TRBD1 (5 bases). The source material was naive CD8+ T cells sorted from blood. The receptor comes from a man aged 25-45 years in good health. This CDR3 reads CASGSHTLPGDF. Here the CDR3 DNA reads TGTGCTAGTGGTTCTCACACCCTGCCGGGGGATTTC.